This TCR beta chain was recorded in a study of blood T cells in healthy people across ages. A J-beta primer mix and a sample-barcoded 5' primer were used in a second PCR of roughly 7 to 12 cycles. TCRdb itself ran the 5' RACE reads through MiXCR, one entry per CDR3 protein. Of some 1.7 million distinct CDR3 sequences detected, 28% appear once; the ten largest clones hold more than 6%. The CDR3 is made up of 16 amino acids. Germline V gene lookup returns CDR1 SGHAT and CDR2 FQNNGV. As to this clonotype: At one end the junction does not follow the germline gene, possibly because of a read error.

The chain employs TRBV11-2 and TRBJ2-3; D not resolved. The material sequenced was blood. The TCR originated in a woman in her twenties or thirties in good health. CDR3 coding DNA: TGTGTCAGCAGCTTAGAAAACTCTCCACGTGGGGATACGCAGTATTTT. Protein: CVSSLENSPRGDTQYF.